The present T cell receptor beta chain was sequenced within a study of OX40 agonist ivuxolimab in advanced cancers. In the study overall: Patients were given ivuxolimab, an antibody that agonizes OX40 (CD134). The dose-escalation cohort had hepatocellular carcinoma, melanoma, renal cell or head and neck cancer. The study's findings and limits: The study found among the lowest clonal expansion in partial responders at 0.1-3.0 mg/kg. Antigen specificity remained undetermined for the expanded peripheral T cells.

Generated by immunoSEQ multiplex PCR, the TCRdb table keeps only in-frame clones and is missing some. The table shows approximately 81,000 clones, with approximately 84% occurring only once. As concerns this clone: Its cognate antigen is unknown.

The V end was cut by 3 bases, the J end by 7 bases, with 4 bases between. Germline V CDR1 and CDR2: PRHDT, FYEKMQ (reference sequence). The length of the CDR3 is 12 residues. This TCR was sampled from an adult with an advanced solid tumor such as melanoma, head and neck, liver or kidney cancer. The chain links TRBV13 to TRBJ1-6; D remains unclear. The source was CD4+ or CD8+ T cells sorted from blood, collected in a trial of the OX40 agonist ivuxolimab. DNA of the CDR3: TGTGCCAGCAGCTTTACGAATTCACCCCTCCACTTT. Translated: CASSFTNSPLHF.